The following is a TCR beta chain sequence with its context. What it binds is not known. CDR1 SGHTA and CDR2 FQGTGA come from the germline V gene. V was pared by 2 bases and J by 7 bases, with 9 bases between. The CDR3 is 13 amino acids. This specimen belongs to a study of cytomegalovirus exposure and HLA in healthy donors. Study-level points and caveats: Later analysis identified several of the most significant clusters that appeared linked to common viral pathogens. It has been reported that TCR beta sequences accurately predicted the HLA-A and HLA-B alleles of most subjects.

The primer mix had 60 Vbeta and 13 Jbeta primers. Sequencing was performed with immunoSEQ multiplex PCR; in TCRdb, only in-frame clones are kept and a portion is missing. The sample has 95,000 to 150,000 clones; roughly three fifths are singletons. The clonotype was recovered from a man aged 35-49 years in good health and CMV-seropositive. This chain joins TRBV7-3 and TRBJ2-1; D possibly corresponds to TRBD1 (5 bases). Specimen: PBMCs. The CDR3 DNA reads as TGTGCCAGCAGCTTAGGGGCTACAAATGAGCAGTTCTTC. Amino acid sequence: CASSLGATNEQFF.